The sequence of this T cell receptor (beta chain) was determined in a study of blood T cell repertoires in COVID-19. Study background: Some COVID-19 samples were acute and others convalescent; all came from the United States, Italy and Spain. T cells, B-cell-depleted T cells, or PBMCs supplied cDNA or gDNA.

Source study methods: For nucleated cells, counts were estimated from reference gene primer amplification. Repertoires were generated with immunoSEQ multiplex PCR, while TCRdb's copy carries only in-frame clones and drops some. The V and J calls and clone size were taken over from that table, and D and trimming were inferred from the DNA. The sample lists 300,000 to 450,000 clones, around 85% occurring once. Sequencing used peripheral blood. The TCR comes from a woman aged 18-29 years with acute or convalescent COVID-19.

CDR3 bases: TGTGCCTGGAGGGGACAGTCGCGTGGCTACACCTTC. This sequence encodes CAWRGQSRGYTF. The rearrangement joins TRBV30 to TRBJ1-2; 7 nucleotides match TRBD1. V lost 3 bases and J lost 7; bases outside the gene matches: 5. The germline V gene encodes CDR1 GTSNPN and CDR2 SVGIG (reference sequence). This CDR3 has 12 residues. The full variable domain, in which reference TRBV30 and TRBJ1-2 provide the parts outside the CDR3, is SQTIHQWPATLVQPVGSPLSLECTVEGTSNPNLYWYRQAAGRGLQLLFYSVGIGQISSEVPQNLSASRPQDRQFILSSKKLLLSDSGFYLCAWRGQSRGYTFGSGTRLTVV.